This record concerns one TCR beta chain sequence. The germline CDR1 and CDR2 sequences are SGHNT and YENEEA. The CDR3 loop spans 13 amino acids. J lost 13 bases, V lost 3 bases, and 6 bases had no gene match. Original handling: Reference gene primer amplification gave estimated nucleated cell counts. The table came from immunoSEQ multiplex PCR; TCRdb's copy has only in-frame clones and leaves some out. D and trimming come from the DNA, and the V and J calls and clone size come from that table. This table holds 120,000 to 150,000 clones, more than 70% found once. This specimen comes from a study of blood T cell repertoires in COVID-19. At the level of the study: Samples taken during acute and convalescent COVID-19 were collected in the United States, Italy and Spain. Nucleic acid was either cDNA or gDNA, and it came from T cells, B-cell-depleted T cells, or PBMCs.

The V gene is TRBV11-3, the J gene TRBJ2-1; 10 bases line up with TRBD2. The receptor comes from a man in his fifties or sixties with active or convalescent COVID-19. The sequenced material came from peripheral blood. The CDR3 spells CASSFSLAGDQFF. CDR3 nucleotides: TGTGCCAGCAGCTTCAGTCTAGCGGGGGACCAGTTCTTC.